The sequence of this T cell receptor (beta chain) was determined in a study of identical twins (dated by TCRdb to about 2016). With regard to the full study: To test whether fetal clonotypes persist, this study deep-sequenced TCR alpha and beta repertoires from monozygotic twins, from unrelated adults of various ages, and from cord blood. To rule out contamination, replicate twin experiments were performed at different times with different library preparation protocols. Results and caveats for the whole study, not just this receptor: Fewer insertions were carried by abundant cord blood beta clonotypes; a weaker similar trend was observed in young adult naive repertoires, while no such trend was observed in memory repertoires. Out-of-frame TCR alpha sharing in monozygotic twins was systematically underestimated by recombination models, whereas sharing between unrelated individuals was in agreement with the recombination models. In beta out-of-frame sequences, excess twin sharing was weaker, because having fewer shared sequences lowered the signal-to-noise ratio. Conclusions relied on cross-sectional statistical analysis, since the same donors could not be followed over many years. Compared with coincidental sharing between unrelated individuals, an excess of low generation-probability sequences was observed among out-of-frame TCR alpha sequences shared between twins. Zero-insertion analyses could be partly confounded by invariant T cells such as MAIT and iNKT, though diverse VJ usage argued against such confounding for most clonotypes.

In this sample, this clonotype turned up a few times. Its antigen has not been determined. The record has no base qualities; no much larger clone is one base away. Library prep was done by 5' RACE. The sample was run on an Illumina HiSeq 2000. A universal primer binding site was introduced by template switching, and a unique molecular identifier was present in the final cDNA, enabling accurate counting of TCR cDNA molecules. Specific primers in the conserved constant-segment region were used to synthesize first-strand cDNA for the TCR alpha and beta chains. To control for contamination, every cDNA library carried two barcodes: a SMART-Mk sample barcode plus Illumina barcodes. Two successive PCR steps introduced TruSeq adapter sequences along with Illumina sample barcodes. The TCR alpha and beta cDNA libraries were sequenced on the Illumina HiSeq platform using custom primers. Concerning the study's data processing: MiGEC was used to process raw reads and extract unique molecular identifiers, and MiXCR was used to find CDR3 positions. For each individual, recombination models were inferred using an EM algorithm with the repgenHMM and IGoR tools. Shared clonotypes were analyzed with the tcR package in R, and sharing was normalized by the product of cloneset sizes. To study raw recombination without the effects of thymic and clonal selection, out-of-frame nonproductive sequences were analyzed. Using fastp trimming at Q25 and MiXCR clonotype assembly, TCRdb reanalyzed the public sequencing data and kept in-frame beta chains. When rows share a CDR3 protein, they turn into one entry using the most common DNA and genes. The V and J calls were not made by the authors but by TCRdb's processing. The sample contains 400,000 to 550,000 distinct CDR3 sequences, approximately 14% of them found a single time. The ten most abundant clones make up 0.8% to 1% of the sample.

Only healthy Caucasian donors were included. The twin cohort consisted of three pairs of female monozygotic twins, all aged 18 to 29 years. CD4+ and CD8+ T cell populations were isolated with positive isolation kits from Invitrogen. The same data also went into a second study, on yellow fever vaccine responses in identical twins. As that second study puts it: According to the authors, the vaccine-induced T cell response in identical twins seemed to be partly convergent and partly specific to each individual. In the study, vaccine-responding T cell clones were precisely tracked in identical twins.

This clonotype was sampled from a woman between 18 and 30 years old in good health. The specimen was CD4+ T cells sorted from blood.

The CDR3 reads CSARDLSEQYF. The DNA sequence is given as TGCAGTGCTAGAGACCTTTCCGAGCAGTACTTC. The receptor chain draws on TRBV20-1 and TRBJ2-7; the D gene cannot be named for sure. Taken from cysteine to phenylalanine, the CDR3 has 11 residues. The retained sequence is limited to the CDR3, 33 bases, with the frame set at the first base. Taken from the germline V gene (reference sequence), the CDR1 and CDR2 loops are DFQATT and SNEGSKA. V is cut by 0 bases and J by 6 bases, and the space between the germline ends is 6 bases.